The T cell receptor beta chain under discussion was sequenced for a study of identical twins. CDR1 is SQVTM and CDR2 is ANQGSEA in the germline V gene. Germline trimming cut 4 bases from V and 2 bases from J; bases unmatched to any gene: 8. The CDR3 is made up of 14 amino acids. With no exceptions, donors were healthy Caucasians. One entry per CDR3 protein, called by TCRdb with MiXCR from the 5' RACE reads. Of some 590,000 distinct CDR3 sequences listed, 7.5% to 10% are singletons. Whole-study findings and limits: The more abundant beta clonotypes in cord blood had fewer insertions, and memory repertoires did not show this. Model-predicted out-of-frame TCR alpha sharing fell below observed values in monozygotic twins. Within beta out-of-frame sequences, the excess sharing observed between twins was weaker.

At least ten counts were recorded for this clonotype. Its antigen is undetermined. The same data also contributed to another study, on yellow fever vaccine responses in identical twins.

The chain recombines TRBV29-1 with TRBJ2-7, with 7 bases lining up with TRBD2. This TCR was sampled from a woman under 30 in good health. Sequenced: PBMCs. The CDR3 is CSVGGSEYTYEQYF. Here the CDR3 DNA reads TGCAGCGTTGGCGGGAGCGAGTATACCTACGAGCAGTACTTC.